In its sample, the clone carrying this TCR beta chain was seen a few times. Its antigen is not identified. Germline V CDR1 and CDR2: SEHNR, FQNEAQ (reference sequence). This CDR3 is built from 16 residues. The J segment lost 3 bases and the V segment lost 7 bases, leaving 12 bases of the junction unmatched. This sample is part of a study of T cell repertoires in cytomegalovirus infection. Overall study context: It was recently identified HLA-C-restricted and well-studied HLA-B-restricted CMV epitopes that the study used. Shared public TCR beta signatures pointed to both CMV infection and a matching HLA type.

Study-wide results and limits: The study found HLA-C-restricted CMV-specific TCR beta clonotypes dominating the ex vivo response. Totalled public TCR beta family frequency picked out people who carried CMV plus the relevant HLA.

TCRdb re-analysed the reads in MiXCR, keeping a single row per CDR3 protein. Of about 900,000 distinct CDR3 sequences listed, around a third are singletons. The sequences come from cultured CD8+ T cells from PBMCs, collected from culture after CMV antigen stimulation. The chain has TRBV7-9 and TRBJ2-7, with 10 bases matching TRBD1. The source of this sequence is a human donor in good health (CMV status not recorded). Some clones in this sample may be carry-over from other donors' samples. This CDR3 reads CASTLDGDRGCYEQYF. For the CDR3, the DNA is TGTGCCAGCACCCTCGACGGGGACAGGGGTTGCTACGAGCAGTACTTC.